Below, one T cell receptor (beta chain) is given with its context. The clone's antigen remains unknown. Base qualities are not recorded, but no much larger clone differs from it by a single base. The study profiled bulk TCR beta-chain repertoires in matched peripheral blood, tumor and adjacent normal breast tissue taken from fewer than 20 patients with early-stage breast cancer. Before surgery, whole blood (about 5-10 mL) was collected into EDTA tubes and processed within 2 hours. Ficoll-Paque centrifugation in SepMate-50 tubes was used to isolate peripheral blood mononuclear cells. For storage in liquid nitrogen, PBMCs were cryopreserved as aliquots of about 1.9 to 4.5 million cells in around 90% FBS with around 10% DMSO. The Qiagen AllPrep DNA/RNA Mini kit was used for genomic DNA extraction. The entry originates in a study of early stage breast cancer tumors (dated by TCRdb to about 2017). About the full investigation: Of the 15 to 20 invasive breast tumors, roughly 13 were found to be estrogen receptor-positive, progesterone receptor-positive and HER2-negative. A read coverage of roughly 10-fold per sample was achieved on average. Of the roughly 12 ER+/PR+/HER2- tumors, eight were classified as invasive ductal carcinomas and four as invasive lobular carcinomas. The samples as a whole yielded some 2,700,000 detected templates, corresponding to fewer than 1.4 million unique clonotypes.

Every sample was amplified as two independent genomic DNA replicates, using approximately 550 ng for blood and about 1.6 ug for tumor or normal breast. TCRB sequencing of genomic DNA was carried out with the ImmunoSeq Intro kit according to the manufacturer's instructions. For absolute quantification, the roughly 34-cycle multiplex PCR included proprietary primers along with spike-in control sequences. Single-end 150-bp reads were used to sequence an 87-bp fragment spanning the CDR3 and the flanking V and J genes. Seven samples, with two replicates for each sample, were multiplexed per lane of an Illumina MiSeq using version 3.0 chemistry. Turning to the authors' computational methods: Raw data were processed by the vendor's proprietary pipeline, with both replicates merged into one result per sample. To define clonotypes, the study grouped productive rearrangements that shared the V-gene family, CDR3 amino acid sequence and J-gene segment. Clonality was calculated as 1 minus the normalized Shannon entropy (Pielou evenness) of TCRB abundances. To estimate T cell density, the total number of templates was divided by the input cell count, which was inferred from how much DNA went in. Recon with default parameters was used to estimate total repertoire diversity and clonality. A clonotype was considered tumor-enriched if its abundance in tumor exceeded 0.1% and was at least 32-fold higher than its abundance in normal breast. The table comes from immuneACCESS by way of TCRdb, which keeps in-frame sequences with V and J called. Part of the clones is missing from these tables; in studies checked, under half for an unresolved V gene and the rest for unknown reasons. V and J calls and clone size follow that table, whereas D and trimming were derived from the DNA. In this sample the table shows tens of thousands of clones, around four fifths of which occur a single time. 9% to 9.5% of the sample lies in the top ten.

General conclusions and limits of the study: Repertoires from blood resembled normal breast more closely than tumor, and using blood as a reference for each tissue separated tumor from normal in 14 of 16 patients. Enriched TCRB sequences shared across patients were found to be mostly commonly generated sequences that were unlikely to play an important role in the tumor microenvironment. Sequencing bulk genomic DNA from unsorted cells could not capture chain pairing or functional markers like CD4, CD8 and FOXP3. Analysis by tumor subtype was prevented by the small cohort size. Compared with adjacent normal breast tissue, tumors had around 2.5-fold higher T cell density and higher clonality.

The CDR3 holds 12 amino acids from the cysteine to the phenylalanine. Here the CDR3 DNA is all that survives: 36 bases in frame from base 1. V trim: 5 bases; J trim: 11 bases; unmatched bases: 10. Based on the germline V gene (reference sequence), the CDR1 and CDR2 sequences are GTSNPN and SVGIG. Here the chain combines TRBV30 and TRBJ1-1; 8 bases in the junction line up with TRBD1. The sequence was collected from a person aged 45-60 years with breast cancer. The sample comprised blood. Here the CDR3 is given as CAWHRTGSDAFF. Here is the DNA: TGTGCCTGGCATCGGACAGGGAGTGATGCTTTCTTT.